The 17 T cell receptor beta chains in this list originate from one sample, sequenced in a study of blood T cell repertoires in COVID-19. Libraries were prepared by immunoSEQ multiplex PCR; TCRdb keeps only in-frame clonotypes and omits some of them. The sample records tens of thousands of clones, around 83% being singletons. Sequenced sample: peripheral blood. All receptors come from a man aged 50 to 59 with active COVID-19.

This chain links TRBV5-3 with TRBJ2-1; D may be TRBD1 (5 bases). TRBV5-3 is flagged as an ORF with uncertain function. The CDR3 runs 14 residues. Trimming removed 0 bases from V and 9 bases from J, with 13 bases in between. In DNA, the CDR3 is TGTGCCAGAAGCTTGGTCGGCAGGGAAGCTGAGCAGTTCTTC. It specifies CARSLVGREAEQFF.

The V call is TRBV5-1, the J call TRBJ2-3; the D gene is possibly TRBD2 (6 bases). The CDR3 has 15 amino acids. Trimming took 3 bases from V and 5 from J, leaving 16 bases between them. Per the germline V gene, CDR1 is SGHRS and CDR2 is YFSETQ. Here the CDR3 DNA reads TGCGCCAGCAGCTATGACCCTAGCGTCGGAGATACGCAGTATTTT. This encodes CASSYDPSVGDTQYF.

The J gene is TRBJ2-5, the V gene TRBV4-1; TRBD2 matches at 7 bases. This CDR3 has 16 residues. The V gene's germline CDR1 is MGHRA and CDR2 YSYEKL. V lost 1 base to trimming and J lost 2 bases; unmatched junction nucleotides: 7. CDR3 nucleotides: TGCGCCAGCAGCCAAGGCCCTAGGGGAGGGCAAGAGACCCAGTACTTC. Translated: CASSQGPRGGQETQYF.

The genes are TRBV6-5 and TRBJ2-1; no clear D gene. Germline loops: CDR1 MNHEY, CDR2 SVGAGI. The CDR3 sequence is 14 residues long. V lost 3 bases, J lost 1 base, and 7 bases lay in between. CDR3 DNA: TGTGCCAGCAGTTATCACAAATCCTACAATGAGCAGTTCTTC. This encodes CASSYHKSYNEQFF.

The J gene is TRBJ2-2, the V gene TRBV14; D gene uncertain. V was shortened by 1 base and J by 0 bases, with 9 bases between the two germline ends. Germline V gene lookup returns CDR1 SGHDN and CDR2 FVKESK. The CDR3 spans 16 residues. This chain's CDR3 is CASSQGQDSNTGELFF. The CDR3 DNA reads as TGTGCCAGCAGCCAAGGGCAGGATTCGAACACCGGGGAGCTGTTTTTT.

The chain recombines TRBV4-1 with TRBJ1-1, with no clear D. CDR1 is MGHRA, CDR2 YSYEKL, per germline. The V and J ends lost 0 bases and 3 bases respectively, with 8 bases between them. CDR3 length: 14 amino acids. This CDR3 is CASSQDGQYTEAFF. CDR3 in DNA: TGCGCCAGCAGCCAAGATGGCCAGTACACTGAAGCTTTCTTT.

The genes are TRBV19 and TRBJ2-3; tentative D call: TRBD2 (7 bases). V lost 5 bases to trimming and J lost 0 bases, with 15 bases between them. There are 16 residues in the CDR3. Germline assignment: CDR1 LNHDA and CDR2 SQIVND (reference sequence). The CDR3 reads CASSPVRGLSTDTQYF. The CDR3 nucleotides are TGTGCCAGTAGTCCCGTGCGGGGGCTCAGCACAGATACGCAGTATTTT.

The rearrangement joins TRBV18 to TRBJ1-2; TRBD1 is a possible D gene (5 bases). Germline lookup yields CDR1 KGHSH and CDR2 LQKENI. Trimming pared 2 bases from V and 4 bases from J, leaving 14 bases between. The CDR3 sequence is 15 residues long. The CDR3 reads CASSPGEDGGYGYTF. Here the CDR3 DNA reads TGTGCCAGCTCACCAGGGGAGGATGGGGGCTATGGCTACACCTTC.

The rearrangement joins TRBV3-1 (or the pseudogene TRBV3-2) to TRBJ2-7; 9 bases line up with TRBD1. V gave up 1 base and J gave up 2 bases; unmatched junction bases: 18. The CDR3 length is 20 residues. Germline assignment: CDR1 LGHDT and CDR2 YNNKEL (reference sequence). The CDR3 sequence: CASSQVSRKFTTGGTYEQYF. Here the CDR3 DNA reads TGTGCCAGCAGCCAAGTGTCAAGAAAATTTACGACAGGGGGAACCTACGAGCAGTACTTC.

This chain uses TRBV19 with TRBJ1-5; weak D call: TRBD1 (5 bases). Trimming shortened V by 7 bases and J by 6 bases, and 13 bases separated the two germline ends. Germline lookup yields CDR1 LNHDA and CDR2 SQIVND (reference sequence). The CDR3 extends over 13 amino acids. Here the CDR3 reads CASNRQISQPQHF. The CDR3 DNA sequence: TGTGCCAGTAACCGACAGATATCTCAGCCCCAGCATTTT.

This clone was detected a few times. The chain employs TRBV9 and TRBJ1-1; D is unresolved. Trimming took 0 bases from V and 5 from J, leaving 14 bases between them. This CDR3 has 15 residues. Germline V gene data show CDR1 as SGDLS and CDR2 as YYNGEE. CDR3 sequence: CASSVAGGFRTEAFF. Written as DNA, the CDR3 is TGTGCCAGCAGCGTAGCTGGAGGGTTTCGAACTGAAGCTTTCTTT.

The chain recombines TRBV11-2 with TRBJ2-2; no definite D call. Germline-derived CDR1 and CDR2 are SGHAT and FQNNGV. CDR3 length: 15 residues. V lost 5 bases, J lost 0 bases, and 10 bases lay in between. The CDR3 DNA is TGTGCCAGCAGCCTAAGTTTCCCGAACACCGGGGAGCTGTTTTTT. Translated, it gives CASSLSFPNTGELFF. The variable domain in full, with the rest retrieved from reference TRBV11-2 and TRBJ2-2, is EAGVAQSPRYKIIEKRQSVAFWCNPISGHATLYWYQQILGQGPKLLIQFQNNGVVDDSQLPKDRFSAERLKGVDSTLKIQPAKLEDSAVYLCASSLSFPNTGELFFGEGSRLTVL.

This clone appeared once. This chain connects TRBV24-1 to TRBJ2-5; the D is unclear. Germline values: CDR1 KGHDR, CDR2 SFDVKD. The CDR3 totals 13 residues. The germline V and J ends were trimmed by 4 bases and 2 bases, with 7 bases remaining between them. CDR3 in amino acids: CATSERPQETQYF. CDR3 DNA sequence: TGTGCCACCAGTGAGCGGCCACAAGAGACCCAGTACTTC.

This clone occurred once. The rearrangement joins TRBV6-5 to TRBJ1-2; unclear D gene. This CDR3 comprises 14 residues. Trimming removed 4 bases at V and 4 bases at J, with 13 bases between. The germline gives CDR1 MNHEY, CDR2 SVGAGI. The CDR3 loop is CASSSPQEGYGYTF. The CDR3 region has the DNA TGTGCCAGCAGTTCTCCTCAGGAGGGCTATGGCTACACCTTC.

The chain carries TRBV2 and TRBJ1-2; D possibly corresponds to TRBD1 (6 bases). The CDR3 spans 14 residues. Germline V gives CDR1 SNHLY, CDR2 FYNNEI. Between the trimmed V and J ends, which lost 4 bases and 4 bases, there was a span of 13 bases. This CDR3 is CASSAGGGGYGYTF. The DNA of the CDR3 is TGTGCCAGCAGTGCGGGGGGCGGGGGCTATGGCTACACCTTC.

This clone was seen only a few times. J is TRBJ1-1 and V is TRBV7-9; D might be TRBD1 (5 bases). V was cut by 5 bases and J by 1 base, with 8 bases left in between. In germline, CDR1 is SEHNR, CDR2 FQNEAQ (reference sequence). The CDR3 is 13 amino acids. CDR3: CASSAGQNTEAFF. The CDR3 DNA is TGTGCCAGCAGCGCCGGACAGAACACTGAAGCTTTCTTT.

The chain uses TRBV18 and TRBJ1-2; possibly TRBD1 for D (6 bases). CDR1 KGHSH and CDR2 LQKENI come from the germline V gene. Trimming took 4 bases from V and 2 from J, leaving 11 bases between them. CDR3 size: 14 residues. CDR3 protein: CASSQQGGNYGYTF. CDR3 bases: TGTGCCAGCTCACAACAGGGTGGGAACTATGGCTACACCTTC.